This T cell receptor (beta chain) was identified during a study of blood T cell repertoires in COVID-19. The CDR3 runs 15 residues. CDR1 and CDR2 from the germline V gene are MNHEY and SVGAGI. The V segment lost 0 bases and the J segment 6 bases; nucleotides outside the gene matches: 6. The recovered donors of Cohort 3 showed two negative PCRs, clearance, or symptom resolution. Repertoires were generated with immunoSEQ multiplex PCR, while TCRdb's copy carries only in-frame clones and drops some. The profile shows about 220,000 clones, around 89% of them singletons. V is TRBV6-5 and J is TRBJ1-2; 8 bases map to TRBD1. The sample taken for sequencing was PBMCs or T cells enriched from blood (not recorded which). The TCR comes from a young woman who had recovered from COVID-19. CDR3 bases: TGTGCCAGCAGTTACTCGGCAGGGGGCGCAGATGGCTACACCTTC. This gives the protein CASSYSAGGADGYTF.